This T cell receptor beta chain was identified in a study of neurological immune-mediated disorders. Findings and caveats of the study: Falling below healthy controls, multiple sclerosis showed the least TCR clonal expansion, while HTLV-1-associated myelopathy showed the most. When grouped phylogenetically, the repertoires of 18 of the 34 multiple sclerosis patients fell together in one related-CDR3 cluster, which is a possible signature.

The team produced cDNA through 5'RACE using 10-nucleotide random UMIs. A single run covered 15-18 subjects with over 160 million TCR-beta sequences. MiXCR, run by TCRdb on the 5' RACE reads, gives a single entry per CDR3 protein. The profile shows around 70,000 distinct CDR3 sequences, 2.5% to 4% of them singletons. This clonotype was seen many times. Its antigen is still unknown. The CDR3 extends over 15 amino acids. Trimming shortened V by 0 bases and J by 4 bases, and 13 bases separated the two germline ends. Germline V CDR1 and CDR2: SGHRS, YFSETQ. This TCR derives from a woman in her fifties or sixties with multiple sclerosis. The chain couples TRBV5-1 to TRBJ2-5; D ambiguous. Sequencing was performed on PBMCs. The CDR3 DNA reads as TGCGCCAGCAGCTTGGATGATGGGGTCGGAGAGACCCAGTACTTC. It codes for CASSLDDGVGETQYF.